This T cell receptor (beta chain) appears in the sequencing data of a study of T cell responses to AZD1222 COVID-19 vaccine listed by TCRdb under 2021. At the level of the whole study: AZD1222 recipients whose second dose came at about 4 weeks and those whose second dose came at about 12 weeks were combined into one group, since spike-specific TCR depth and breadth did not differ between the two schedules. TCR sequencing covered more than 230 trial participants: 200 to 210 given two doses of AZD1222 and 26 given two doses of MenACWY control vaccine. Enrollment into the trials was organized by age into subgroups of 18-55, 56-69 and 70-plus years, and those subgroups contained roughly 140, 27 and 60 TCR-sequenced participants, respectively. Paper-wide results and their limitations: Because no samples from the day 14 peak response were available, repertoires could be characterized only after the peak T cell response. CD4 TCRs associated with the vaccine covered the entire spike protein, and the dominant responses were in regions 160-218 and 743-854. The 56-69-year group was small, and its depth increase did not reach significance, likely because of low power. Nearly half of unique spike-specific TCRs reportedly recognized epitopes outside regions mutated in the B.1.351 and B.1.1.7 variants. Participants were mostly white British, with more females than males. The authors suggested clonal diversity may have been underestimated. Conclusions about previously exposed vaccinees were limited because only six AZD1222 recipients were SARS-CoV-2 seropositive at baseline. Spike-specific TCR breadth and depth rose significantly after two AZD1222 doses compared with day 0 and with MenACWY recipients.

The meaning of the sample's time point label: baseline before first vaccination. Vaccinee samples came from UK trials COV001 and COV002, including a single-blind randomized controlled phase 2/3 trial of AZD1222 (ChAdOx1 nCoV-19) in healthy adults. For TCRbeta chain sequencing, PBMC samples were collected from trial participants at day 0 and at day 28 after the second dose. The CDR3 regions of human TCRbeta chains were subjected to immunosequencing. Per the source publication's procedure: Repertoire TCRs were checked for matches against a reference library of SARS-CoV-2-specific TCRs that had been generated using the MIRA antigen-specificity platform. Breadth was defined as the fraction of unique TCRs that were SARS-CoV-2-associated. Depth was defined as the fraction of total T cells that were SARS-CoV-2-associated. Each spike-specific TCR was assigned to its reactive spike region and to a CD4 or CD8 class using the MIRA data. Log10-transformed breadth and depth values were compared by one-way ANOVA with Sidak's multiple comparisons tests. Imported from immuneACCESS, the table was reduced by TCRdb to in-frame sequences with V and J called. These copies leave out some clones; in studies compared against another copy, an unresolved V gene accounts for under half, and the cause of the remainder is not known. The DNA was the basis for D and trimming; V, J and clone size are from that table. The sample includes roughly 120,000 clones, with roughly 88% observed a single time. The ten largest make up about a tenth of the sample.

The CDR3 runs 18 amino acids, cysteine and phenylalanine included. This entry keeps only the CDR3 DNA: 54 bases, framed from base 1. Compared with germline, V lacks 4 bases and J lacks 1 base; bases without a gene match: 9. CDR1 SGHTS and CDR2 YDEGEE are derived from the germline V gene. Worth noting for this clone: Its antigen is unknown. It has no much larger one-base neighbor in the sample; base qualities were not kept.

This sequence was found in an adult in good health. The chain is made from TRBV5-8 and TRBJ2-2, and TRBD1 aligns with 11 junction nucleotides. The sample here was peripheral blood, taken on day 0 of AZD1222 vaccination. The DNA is TGTGCCAGCAGCCTAAACCCGGGACAGGGGGAGAACACCGGGGAGCTGTTTTTT. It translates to CASSLNPGQGENTGELFF.